The text below deals with one T cell receptor beta chain. The length of the CDR3 is 19 residues. The trim removed 2 bases at V and 6 bases at J, leaving 18 bases unmatched. Germline values: CDR1 LGHNA, CDR2 YSLEER. This entry is derived from a study of blood T cell repertoires in COVID-19. Sequencing used immunoSEQ multiplex PCR; TCRdb keeps in-frame clones, though not all of them. The data show 45,000 to 60,000 clones, 91% seen once. The rearrangement uses TRBV4-3 and TRBJ2-3, with TRBD2 identical over 9 bases. Sequenced: peripheral blood. The receptor's source is a man between 65 and 85 years old with active COVID-19. CDR3: CASSQPSASRGGPSDTQYF. CDR3 nucleotides: TGCGCCAGCAGCCAACCCTCGGCCTCGCGGGGGGGCCCCTCGGATACGCAGTATTTT.